A single sample is the source of the 19 T cell receptor beta chains below, sequenced in a study of T cell responses to AZD1222 COVID-19 vaccine. The method was immunoSEQ multiplex PCR; TCRdb's version includes in-frame clones alone and lacks a portion of them. The data contain fewer than 100,000 clones, 90% of them singletons. The sample in question was peripheral blood, obtained on day 0 of AZD1222 vaccination. These receptors all stem from an adult in good health.

The CDR3 is CASSKVRGYGYTF. In nucleotides, the CDR3 is TGTGCCAGCAGCAAAGTGAGGGGCTATGGCTACACCTTC. The J gene is TRBJ1-2, the V gene TRBV21-1. TRBV21-1 is recorded as a pseudogene. The CDR3 runs 13 residues.

The CDR3 reads CASSLWGPLHF. The CDR3 region has the DNA TGTGCCAGCAGCTTATGGGGACCCCTCCACTTT. The genes are TRBV7-2 and TRBJ1-6; D remains unclear. The CDR3 is 11 amino acids. From germline, CDR1 is SGHTA and CDR2 FQGNSA. The V end was cut by 2 bases, the J end by 12 bases, with 5 bases between.

The rearrangement uses TRBV6-2 or TRBV6-3 and TRBJ2-2, with D maybe TRBD2 (5 bases). This CDR3 contains 17 residues. The germline CDR1 and CDR2 sequences are MNHEY and SVGEGT. V lost 2 bases and J 5 bases, leaving 18 bases between the germline ends. The CDR3 DNA follows: TGTGCCAGCAGTTACCCGGCCCTATGGACGGGGACCGGGGAGCTGTTTTTT. It encodes CASSYPALWTGTGELFF.

CDR3 in amino acids: CASSQDGGFWGNYGYTF. The CDR3 bases are TGCGCCAGCAGCCAAGACGGTGGCTTCTGGGGAAACTATGGCTACACCTTC. J is TRBJ1-2 and V is TRBV4-3; D is undetermined. This CDR3 comprises 17 residues. Germline lookup yields CDR1 LGHNA and CDR2 YSLEER. V was cut by 0 bases and J by 2 bases, with 16 bases left in between.

J is TRBJ1-3 and V is TRBV18, with D hard to call. Germline CDR1 reads KGHSH; CDR2 reads LQKENI. Trimming stripped 0 bases from V and 4 bases from J, with 4 bases between. The CDR3 is 13 amino acids. The CDR3 DNA is TGTGCCAGCTCACCACCCGACGGAAACACCATATATTTT. This translates into CASSPPDGNTIYF.

Only a few counts were recorded for this clone. The genes are TRBV5-1 and TRBJ1-5; 7 nucleotides align to TRBD1. This CDR3 comprises 15 residues. Per the germline V gene, CDR1 is SGHRS and CDR2 is YFSETQ. The trim removed 4 bases at V and 7 bases at J, leaving 11 bases unmatched. The CDR3 nucleotides read TGCGCCAGCAGCCCCGGGACAGACCAGCCCCAGCCCCAGCATTTT. It translates to CASSPGTDQPQPQHF.

This chain uses TRBV4-1 with TRBJ2-3, with TRBD2 identical over 8 bases. Germline CDR1 is MGHRA and CDR2 is YSYEKL. The CDR3 has 17 residues. V lost 4 bases to trimming and J lost 4 bases; unmatched junction nucleotides: 13. CDR3 DNA: TGCGCCAGCAGCCGGTCAGGTGTAGCGGGGAACGCAGATACGCAGTATTTT. Protein product: CASSRSGVAGNADTQYF.

The CDR3 DNA sequence: TGTGCCAGCAGCAACTATGGCTACACCTTC. Residues: CASSNYGYTF. This chain connects TRBV6-5 to TRBJ1-2; D is ambiguous. The germline V and J ends were trimmed by 6 bases and 2 bases, with 1 base remaining between them. Per the germline V gene, CDR1 is MNHEY and CDR2 is SVGAGI. This CDR3 contains 10 residues.

On this clone itself: A read error may produce the germline difference seen at one junction end. V usage is TRBV3-1 (or the pseudogene TRBV3-2) and J usage is TRBJ1-4; D perhaps matches TRBD1 (5 bases). CDR1 is LGHDT, CDR2 YNNKEL, per germline (reference sequence). CDR3 length: 14 amino acids. The CDR3 bases are TGTGCCGGCAGCCAAGATCCAGGGTTCGAAAAACTGTTTTTT. Translated: CAGSQDPGFEKLFF.

The V gene is TRBV6-4, the J gene TRBJ2-3; 10 bases match TRBD2. CDR1 and CDR2 (germline): MRHNA, SNTAGT. V lost 2 bases, J lost 1 base, and 3 bases stayed unmatched. This CDR3 is 16 amino acids long. The CDR3 reads CASSDDGTSGTDTQYF. CDR3 sequence (DNA): TGTGCCAGCAGTGACGACGGGACTAGCGGCACAGATACGCAGTATTTT.

The V gene is TRBV30, the J gene TRBJ1-1; maybe TRBD1 (6 bases). In germline, CDR1 is GTSNPN, CDR2 SVGIG (reference sequence). V lost 4 bases and J lost 0, with 12 bases in between. The CDR3 contains 14 residues. The CDR3 DNA sequence: TGTGCCTGGATACTGGACAGAGTGAACACTGAAGCTTTCTTT. Translation: CAWILDRVNTEAFF. The whole variable domain, filled in from reference TRBV30 and TRBJ1-1, reads SQTIHQWPATLVQPVGSPLSLECTVEGTSNPNLYWYRQAAGRGLQLLFYSVGIGQISSEVPQNLSASRPQDRQFILSSKKLLLSDSGFYLCAWILDRVNTEAFFGQGTRLTVV.

The chain has TRBV6-2 or TRBV6-3 and TRBJ1-1; unclear D gene. Trimming left V 6 bases short and J 4 bases short, with 12 bases between. CDR1 and CDR2 from the germline V gene are MNHEY and SVGEGT. This CDR3 contains 13 residues. CDR3 in DNA: TGTGCCAGCAGCCGCCCGGAGGGCACTGAAGCTTTCTTT. This translates into CASSRPEGTEAFF.

The chain links TRBV5-1 to TRBJ1-6, with no clear D. The CDR3 extends over 14 amino acids. V was clipped by 1 base and J by 4 bases, with 6 bases between them. CDR1 is SGHRS, CDR2 YFSETQ, per germline. The CDR3 DNA is TGCGCCAGCAGCTTGTGGCTTTATAATTCACCCCTCCACTTT. This codes for CASSLWLYNSPLHF.

The chain is built from TRBV14 and TRBJ2-2; D is unclear. Germline V gene lookup returns CDR1 SGHDN and CDR2 FVKESK. The CDR3 is 14 residues long. V was cut by 2 bases and J by 5 bases, with 9 bases left in between. This CDR3 is CASSQYAATGELFF. The CDR3 DNA reads as TGTGCCAGCAGCCAATATGCCGCAACCGGGGAGCTGTTTTTT.

V is TRBV19 and J is TRBJ1-6, with 8 bases that match TRBD1. V was clipped by 7 bases and J by 8 bases; unmatched bases: 7. Germline V CDR1 and CDR2: LNHDA, SQIVND (reference sequence). This CDR3 contains 14 residues. The chain's CDR3 is CASTGRGLDSPLHF. The DNA of the CDR3 is TGTGCCAGTACGGGCAGGGGGCTTGATTCACCCCTCCACTTT.

The CDR3 region is CASSSPGQYFLNYGYTF. Here the CDR3 DNA reads TGTGCCAGTAGTTCCCCGGGACAGTATTTCCTTAACTATGGCTACACCTTC. The chain recombines TRBV19 with TRBJ1-2; 7 bases are shared with TRBD1. The CDR3 runs 17 residues. V dropped 5 bases and J dropped 1; count of bases not matched to a gene: 13. CDR1 and CDR2 from the germline V gene are LNHDA and SQIVND (reference sequence).

This chain connects TRBV18 to TRBJ1-4, with D tentatively TRBD1 (6 bases). CDR1 KGHSH and CDR2 LQKENI come from the germline V gene. Trimming cost V 6 bases and J 7 bases, with 21 bases left between them. CDR3 length: 16 residues. The CDR3 loop reads CASSFAQGKEGEKLFF. DNA of the CDR3: TGTGCCAGCTCCTTCGCCCAGGGGAAGGAAGGTGAAAAACTGTTTTTT.

V gene TRBV19 combines with J gene TRBJ1-1, with a weak D call TRBD1 (5 bases). With 3 bases removed from V and 4 bases from J, the gap between germline ends came to 12 bases. CDR1 is LNHDA and CDR2 is SQIVND in the germline V gene (reference sequence). CDR3 length: 14 residues. This CDR3 is CASSIVQGGTEAFF. CDR3 bases: TGTGCCAGTAGTATTGTGCAGGGCGGCACTGAAGCTTTCTTT.

V usage is TRBV3-1 (or the pseudogene TRBV3-2) and J usage is TRBJ1-1; tentative D call: TRBD1 (6 bases). From germline, CDR1 is LGHDT and CDR2 YNNKEL (reference sequence). Trimming took off 2 bases at V and 6 bases at J, with 16 bases between the two ends. The CDR3 runs 15 residues. This CDR3 is CASSQQTGPEAEAFF. The CDR3 nucleotides read TGTGCCAGCAGCCAACAGACAGGTCCAGAGGCTGAAGCTTTCTTT.